The 13 T cell receptor beta chains given below trace back to one sample, sequenced in a study of blood T cell repertoires in COVID-19 (dated by TCRdb to 2018 to 2020). Library generation was performed with the immunoSEQ multiplex PCR assay. TCRdb carries this immuneACCESS record with in-frame sequences only. Its versions omit some clonotypes, under half of them owing to an unresolved V gene in the studies checked, with the rest unexplained. In this sample the table shows more than 150,000 clones, about 80% of which occur a single time. The ten largest clones take up 13% to 15% of the sample. The specimen sequenced was peripheral blood. The receptors here all came from a man younger than 45 with active or convalescent COVID-19.

The chain uses TRBV3-1 (or the pseudogene TRBV3-2) and TRBJ2-7, with 13 bases fitting TRBD2. The CDR3 contains 15 residues. CDR1 LGHDT and CDR2 YNNKEL come from the germline V gene (reference sequence). Unmatched junction bases numbered 1, after V lost 4 bases and J lost 1 base. CDR3 protein: CASSRLAGGSYEQYF. The CDR3 DNA follows: TGTGCCAGCAGCCGACTAGCGGGAGGATCCTACGAGCAGTACTTC.

This chain connects TRBV4-3 to TRBJ1-2, with 10 bases identical to TRBD1. The germline gives CDR1 LGHNA, CDR2 YSLEER. J was trimmed by 3 bases and V by 4 bases; bases with no gene match: 5. This CDR3 region has 15 residues. As DNA, the CDR3 is TGCGCCAGCAGCCCCGGGACAGGGGACGACTATGGCTACACCTTC. Translation gives CASSPGTGDDYGYTF.

The chain is built from TRBV5-4 and TRBJ2-2; D unresolved. Deletions cut 0 bases from V and 4 bases from J, with 10 bases between. CDR1 is SGHNT and CDR2 is YYREEE in the germline V gene (reference sequence). The CDR3 loop spans 15 amino acids. The CDR3 nucleotides are TGTGCCAGCAGCTTGGACGGGTCCGGCACCGGGGAGCTGTTTTTT. Translated, it gives CASSLDGSGTGELFF.

The V and J genes are TRBV24-1 and TRBJ2-2; 11 bases agree with TRBD1. Germline V CDR1 and CDR2: KGHDR, SFDVKD. CDR3 size: 16 residues. V trimming: 3 bases; J trimming: 8 bases; junction bases outside the gene matches: 7. The CDR3 sequence: CATSDPGQGARGELFF. CDR3 nucleotide sequence: TGTGCCACCAGTGATCCTGGACAGGGGGCGCGGGGGGAGCTGTTTTTT.

The V gene is TRBV5-1, the J gene TRBJ1-4; possibly TRBD1 for D (5 bases). The CDR3 is made up of 13 amino acids. Germline CDR1 reads SGHRS; CDR2 reads YFSETQ. The V end lost 4 bases, the J end lost 8 bases, and 12 bases lay between the germline ends. The CDR3 loop reads CASSPGVREKLFF. The DNA of the CDR3 is TGCGCCAGCAGCCCGGGGGTCAGAGAAAAACTGTTTTTT.

V is TRBV6-5 and J is TRBJ2-1; maybe TRBD2 (7 bases). The germline V gene has CDR1 MNHEY and CDR2 SVGAGI. Trimming left V 7 bases short and J 8 bases short, with 21 bases between. CDR3 length: 15 amino acids. The CDR3 region is CASNHPGWGGDEQFF. DNA of the CDR3: TGTGCCAGCAATCACCCCGGGTGGGGGGGCGATGAGCAGTTCTTC.

The rearrangement uses TRBV9 and TRBJ2-5; D is possibly TRBD2 (5 bases). The CDR3 is 14 amino acids. In germline, CDR1 is SGDLS, CDR2 YYNGEE. V lost 0 bases and J lost 1, with 7 bases in between. CDR3 sequence reads: CASSVGGPQETQYF. The CDR3 DNA is TGTGCCAGCAGCGTAGGAGGGCCCCAAGAGACCCAGTACTTC.

V is TRBV30 and J is TRBJ1-2; no reliable D call. The CDR3 length is 12 residues. The V gene's germline CDR1 is GTSNPN and CDR2 SVGIG (reference sequence). Trimming shortened V by 5 bases and J by 2 bases, and 9 bases separated the two germline ends. The CDR3 sequence: CAWYTINYGYTF. CDR3 DNA sequence: TGTGCCTGGTATACAATAAACTATGGCTACACCTTC.

This clone has more than one count but fewer than ten. The chain recombines TRBV28 with TRBJ2-3, with 9 bases that match TRBD1. Germline lookup yields CDR1 MDHEN and CDR2 SYDVKM. V shed 6 bases and J 1 base; nucleotides not matched to a gene: 2. The CDR3 loop spans 14 amino acids. CDR3 DNA: TGTGCCAGCAGGGGACAGGGACGCACAGATACGCAGTATTTT. Protein sequence: CASRGQGRTDTQYF.

The chain has TRBV4-1 and TRBJ2-7; 7 bases agree with TRBD2. Germline V CDR1 and CDR2: MGHRA, YSYEKL. CDR3 length equals 15 residues. Unmatched junction bases numbered 5, after V lost 0 bases and J lost 3 bases. The CDR3 spells CASSQEGGRFYEQYF. The CDR3 DNA reads TGCGCCAGCAGCCAAGAGGGGGGGAGGTTCTACGAGCAGTACTTC.

The chain employs TRBV11-3 and TRBJ2-7; a weak D match, TRBD1 (6 bases). The length of the CDR3 is 15 residues. The V end lost 1 base, the J end lost 0 bases, and 10 bases lay between the germline ends. Germline V gene sequence: CDR1 SGHNT, CDR2 YENEEA. CDR3 nucleotides: TGTGCCAGCAGCTTAGTTCCAGGGGACTCCTACGAGCAGTACTTC. Amino acid sequence: CASSLVPGDSYEQYF.

The gene calls are TRBV25-1 and TRBJ1-2, with D unclear. Germline assignment: CDR1 MGHDK and CDR2 SYGVNS. This CDR3 has 13 residues. Between the trimmed V and J ends, which lost 5 bases and 4 bases, there was a span of 11 bases. CDR3 coding DNA: TGTGCCAGCAGTTGGGGAGGGAGCTATGGCTACACCTTC. The encoded protein is CASSWGGSYGYTF.

J is TRBJ1-1 and V is TRBV6-2 or TRBV6-3; a possible D gene is TRBD1 (6 bases). CDR1 is MNHEY, CDR2 SVGEGT, per germline. V was clipped by 6 bases and J by 4 bases, with 12 bases between them. The CDR3 contains 13 residues. CDR3 residues: CASSTTGTTEAFF. CDR3 in DNA: TGTGCCAGCAGCACGACAGGTACCACTGAAGCTTTCTTT.